This TCR beta chain was sequenced in a study of T cell changes during pregnancy in multiple sclerosis. The length of the CDR3 is 21 residues. Using immunoSEQ multiplex PCR, the repertoire was profiled, and TCRdb retains in-frame clones only, with some absent. This sample has roughly 56,000 clones, with 70% to 90% found just once. J is TRBJ2-1 and V is TRBV21-1; the D call of TRBD2 is as the table states it, not checked on the DNA. TRBV21-1 is reported as a pseudogene. The input for sequencing was peripheral blood, taken in the first trimester of pregnancy. This receptor was taken from a female donor with multiple sclerosis, enrolled in a pregnancy study. This CDR3 reads CASSKHHGLAGGISSYNEQFF. CDR3 sequence (DNA): TGTGCCAGCAGCAAACATCATGGACTAGCGGGAGGGATTAGCTCCTACAATGAGCAGTTCTTC.